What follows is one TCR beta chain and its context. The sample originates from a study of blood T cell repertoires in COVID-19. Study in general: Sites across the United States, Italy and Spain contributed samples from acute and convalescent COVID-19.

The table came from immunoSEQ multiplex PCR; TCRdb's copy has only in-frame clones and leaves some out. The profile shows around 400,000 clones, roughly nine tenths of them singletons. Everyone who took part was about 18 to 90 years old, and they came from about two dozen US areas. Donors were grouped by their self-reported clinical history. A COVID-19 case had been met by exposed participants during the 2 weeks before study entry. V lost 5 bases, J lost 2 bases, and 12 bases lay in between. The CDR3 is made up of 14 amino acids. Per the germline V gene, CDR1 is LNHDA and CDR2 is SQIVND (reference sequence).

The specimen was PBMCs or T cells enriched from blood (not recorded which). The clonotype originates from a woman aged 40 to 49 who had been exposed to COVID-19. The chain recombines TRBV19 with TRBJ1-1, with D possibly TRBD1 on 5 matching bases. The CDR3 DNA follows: TGTGCCAGTAGTGGAGGAGGGACTAACACTGAAGCTTTCTTT. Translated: CASSGGGTNTEAFF.